The 31 T cell receptor beta chains presented below share a single source sample, sequenced in a study of CD8 T cells in ankylosing spondylitis. Using its own MiXCR run on the 5' RACE reads, TCRdb lists one record per CDR3 protein. Found here are 700,000 to 850,000 distinct CDR3 sequences, about 12% of them singletons; the top ten hold about 0.5%. What these receptors recognize is not known. Study findings and constraints: Blood of patients with ankylosing spondylitis appeared to be characterized by a TCR beta motif of about 8 highly homologous variants.

Sequencing was performed on blood, either unsorted or a sorted T cell fraction (not recorded which). These receptor sequences come from a male donor with ankylosing spondylitis.

This clonotype was counted between two and nine times. V and J are TRBV20-1 and TRBJ1-5; 7 nucleotides agree with TRBD1. V trimming: 8 bases; J trimming: 2 bases; junction bases outside the gene matches: 3. This CDR3 spans 12 amino acids. Germline lookup yields CDR1 DFQATT and CDR2 SNEGSKA (reference sequence). The CDR3 region has the DNA TGCAGTAGAGGGGGCGGCAATCAGCCCCAGCATTTT. The encoded protein is CSRGGGNQPQHF.

The chain employs TRBV12-3 or TRBV12-4 and TRBJ1-1, with TRBD1 matching 7 bases. Losses at the gene ends were 7 bases for V and 7 bases for J; bases not matched to a gene: 3. The CDR3 has 11 amino acids. This CDR3 reads CASTAGGEAFF. Here the CDR3 DNA reads TGTGCCAGCACAGCAGGGGGTGAAGCTTTCTTT.

This clonotype has ten or more counts. The J gene is TRBJ1-5, the V gene TRBV5-1; D is ambiguous. Trimming cost V 0 bases and J 3 bases, with 4 bases left between them. This CDR3 comprises 13 residues. Germline lookup yields CDR1 SGHRS and CDR2 YFSETQ. The CDR3 coding sequence is TGCGCCAGCAGCTTGGACCCCAATCAGCCCCAGCATTTT. Encoded protein: CASSLDPNQPQHF.

This chain uses TRBV11-2 with TRBJ2-2; D gene ambiguous. This CDR3 is built from 14 residues. V was trimmed by 7 bases and J by 6 bases, leaving 15 bases between them. The germline gives CDR1 SGHAT, CDR2 FQNNGV. In DNA form, the CDR3 reads TGTGCCAGCACCTACGGGTCCTGGGCCGGGGAGCTGTTTTTT. It is translated as CASTYGSWAGELFF. The variable domain in full, with the rest retrieved from reference TRBV11-2 and TRBJ2-2, is EAGVAQSPRYKIIEKRQSVAFWCNPISGHATLYWYQQILGQGPKLLIQFQNNGVVDDSQLPKDRFSAERLKGVDSTLKIQPAKLEDSAVYLCASTYGSWAGELFFGEGSRLTVL.

This clonotype was counted many times. J is TRBJ2-1 and V is TRBV4-3; 9 bases match TRBD1. CDR1 and CDR2 from the germline V gene are LGHNA and YSLEER. CDR3 size: 16 residues. The ends lost 3 bases at V and 4 bases at J; junction bases unmatched: 7. The CDR3 loop is CASSHIGTGKYNEQFF. CDR3 coding DNA: TGCGCCAGCAGCCACATCGGGACAGGGAAGTACAATGAGCAGTTCTTC.

Ten or more counts support this clonotype. The chain combines TRBV12-3 or TRBV12-4 with TRBJ1-2, with D possibly being TRBD1 (5 bases). V was clipped by 6 bases and J by 5 bases, with 7 bases between them. This CDR3 is 11 amino acids long. This CDR3 is CASSGGYGYTF. CDR3 DNA sequence: TGTGCCAGCAGCGGGGGGTATGGCTACACCTTC.

This clonotype has a handful of counts. The chain joins TRBV21-1 to TRBJ2-7; the table calls TRBD2, which could not be checked here. TRBV21-1 is assigned pseudogene status. This CDR3 region has 13 residues. CDR3 DNA sequence: TGTGCCAGTTATACCTTCGGCAGGGCCGAGCAGTACTTC. Its protein product is CASYTFGRAEQYF.

This clonotype was detected a few times. J is TRBJ1-4 and V is TRBV24-1; tentatively, D is TRBD1 (5 bases). Germline V lookup: CDR1 KGHDR, CDR2 SFDVKD. Trimming took 2 bases from V and 8 from J, leaving 14 bases between them. This CDR3 is built from 15 residues. The CDR3 DNA follows: TGTGCCACCAGTGATTCTACCGGGACCGGAGAAAAACTGTTTTTT. This codes for CATSDSTGTGEKLFF.

CDR3 coding DNA: TGCGCCAGCAGAATGGCGGGGAGATACAATGAGCAGTTCTTC. This sequence encodes CASRMAGRYNEQFF. J is TRBJ2-1 and V is TRBV5-1; possibly TRBD2 for D (6 bases). CDR3 length: 14 amino acids. Trimming removed 5 bases at V and 4 bases at J, with 13 bases between. Germline loops: CDR1 SGHRS, CDR2 YFSETQ. Full variable domain (outside the CDR3, taken from reference TRBV5-1 and TRBJ2-1): KAGVTQTPRYLIKTRGQQVTLSCSPISGHRSVSWYQQTPGQGLQFLFEYFSETQRNKGNFPGRFSGRQFSNSRSEMNVSTLELGDSALYLCASRMAGRYNEQFFGPGTRLTVL.

This clonotype was recorded a few times. The J gene is TRBJ2-1, the V gene TRBV7-2, with 8 nucleotides matching TRBD2. CDR1 is SGHTA and CDR2 is FQGNSA in the germline V gene. The CDR3 runs 16 residues. Trimming at V came to 2 bases and at J to 8 bases, leaving 11 bases not matched to a gene. In DNA form, the CDR3 reads TGTGCCAGCAGCTTACGGGGGGGTCTTTCGCGGGATGAGCAGTTCTTC. This encodes CASSLRGGLSRDEQFF.

This clonotype was observed many times. The genes are TRBV12-3 or TRBV12-4 and TRBJ2-5; 10 bases agree with TRBD2. The CDR3 is 16 residues long. Losses at the gene ends were 0 bases for V and 5 bases for J; bases not matched to a gene: 6. The CDR3: CASSLAGLAGAETQYF. CDR3 nucleotides: TGTGCCAGCAGTTTAGCAGGCCTAGCGGGAGCCGAGACCCAGTACTTC.

This chain links TRBV20-1 with TRBJ2-1, with D perhaps assigned TRBD1 or TRBD2 (5 bases each). Trimming stripped 5 bases from V and 2 bases from J, with 16 bases between. CDR1 is DFQATT and CDR2 is SNEGSKA in the germline V gene (reference sequence). The CDR3 is 15 amino acids. The CDR3 is CSAYGTGAAYNEQFF. CDR3 bases: TGCAGTGCTTATGGGACGGGTGCGGCCTACAATGAGCAGTTCTTC.

Points on this clonotype: At one of its ends the junction is not consistent with the germline gene, which may arise from a read error. The rearrangement uses TRBV7-7 and TRBJ2-2; D remains unclear. CDR1 is SSHAT and CDR2 is FNYEAQ in the germline V gene (reference sequence). The CDR3 loop spans 13 amino acids. CDR3 amino acids: CASRPRESGELFF. In DNA, the CDR3 is TGTGCTAGCAGGCCTAGAGAGAGCGGGGAGCTGTTTTTT.

The chain has TRBV6-2 or TRBV6-3 and TRBJ1-5, with 7 bases aligning to TRBD1. The CDR3 covers 14 residues. Germline-derived CDR1 and CDR2 are MNHEY and SVGEGT. With V trimmed by 9 bases and J by 4 bases, 9 bases remained unmatched. In DNA form, the CDR3 reads TGTGCCAGTAACCGGGACAGCCGAAATCAGCCCCAGCATTTT. As protein: CASNRDSRNQPQHF.

V gene TRBV5-6 combines with J gene TRBJ2-7, with D maybe TRBD1 (6 bases). The CDR3 consists of 14 residues. Per germline, CDR1 SGHDT and CDR2 YYEEEE. V gave up 4 bases and J gave up 1 base, with 12 bases separating them. As DNA, the CDR3 is TGTGCCAGCAGCAGCCGACAGGCTTCCTACGAGCAGTACTTC. Encoded protein: CASSSRQASYEQYF.

This chain links TRBV6-5 with TRBJ1-1, with 11 bases lining up with TRBD1. The CDR3 extends over 16 amino acids. Trimming cost V 1 base and J 5 bases; bases outside gene matches: 6. CDR1 is MNHEY and CDR2 is SVGAGI in the germline V gene. This CDR3 is CASSYWTGGAGTEAFF. In DNA form, the CDR3 reads TGTGCCAGCAGTTACTGGACAGGGGGCGCGGGTACTGAAGCTTTCTTT.

This clonotype was observed at least ten times. J is TRBJ2-5 and V is TRBV10-3; tentative D call: TRBD1 (6 bases). The length of the CDR3 is 14 residues. Between the trimmed V and J ends, which lost 0 bases and 6 bases, there was a span of 11 bases. Germline CDR1 reads ENHRY; CDR2 reads SYGVKD. As DNA, the CDR3 is TGTGCCATCAGTGAGTCACAGGGAAGGCAGACCCAGTACTTC. Its translation: CAISESQGRQTQYF.

This clonotype showed up just a few times. The V and J genes are TRBV7-2 and TRBJ2-1; possible D gene TRBD2, 6 bases. V lost 1 base and J 8 bases, leaving 18 bases between the germline ends. This CDR3 has 16 residues. Germline V gives CDR1 SGHTA, CDR2 FQGNSA. CDR3 nucleotides: TGTGCCAGCAGCTTAGGGGGGGTTAGAATGCTAGATGAGCAGTTCTTC. Protein sequence: CASSLGGVRMLDEQFF.

J is TRBJ1-6 and V is TRBV20-1; TRBD1 is a possible D gene (5 bases). Germline loops: CDR1 DFQATT, CDR2 SNEGSKA (reference sequence). The V end was cut by 6 bases, the J end by 6 bases, with 12 bases between. The CDR3 is made up of 13 amino acids. The CDR3 DNA reads as TGCAGTGCGATAGGGGAATCTAATTCACCCCTCCACTTT. Translating gives CSAIGESNSPLHF.

This clonotype has a count of ten or more. J is TRBJ1-1 and V is TRBV20-1, with unresolved D. The CDR3 runs to 13 residues. The V and J ends lost 0 bases and 1 base respectively, with 6 bases between them. The V gene's germline CDR1 is DFQATT and CDR2 SNEGSKA (reference sequence). The CDR3 DNA reads TGCAGTGCTAGAGATGTAAGGAACACTGAAGCTTTCTTT. This codes for CSARDVRNTEAFF.

The V gene is TRBV7-8, the J gene TRBJ2-1, with 12 nucleotides matching TRBD2. CDR3 length: 19 amino acids. CDR1 and CDR2 (germline): SGHVS, FQNEAQ. Trimming at V came to 5 bases and at J to 7 bases, leaving 18 bases not matched to a gene. CDR3 sequence (DNA): TGTGCCAGCAGCCGCCGGACTAGCGGGATAGACAGGGGCCTTAATGAGCAGTTCTTC. Translation gives CASSRRTSGIDRGLNEQFF. The variable domain in full, completed from reference TRBV7-8 and TRBJ2-1, reads GAGVSQSPRYKVAKRGQDVALRCDPISGHVSLFWYQQALGQGPEFLTYFQNEAQLDKSGLPSDRFFAERPEGSVSTLKIQRTQQEDSAVYLCASSRRTSGIDRGLNEQFFGPGTRLTVL.

There are a few counts of this clonotype. The chain combines TRBV5-1 with TRBJ1-1; D is uncertain. The CDR3 extends over 13 amino acids. V lost 2 bases to trimming and J lost 5 bases, with 10 bases between them. Germline loops: CDR1 SGHRS, CDR2 YFSETQ. For the CDR3, the DNA is TGCGCCAGCAGCTTTTACGGGGAGACTGAAGCTTTCTTT. Translated, it gives CASSFYGETEAFF.

This clonotype was observed many times. The chain employs TRBV28 and TRBJ1-1; 8 nucleotides agree with TRBD1. The CDR3 is made up of 14 amino acids. Germline V CDR1 and CDR2: MDHEN, SYDVKM. With V trimmed by 5 bases and J by 3 bases, 5 bases remained unmatched. The CDR3 DNA follows: TGTGCCAGCAGTCCTCCGGACAGGGACACTGAAGCTTTCTTT. Its protein is CASSPPDRDTEAFF. Together with reference TRBV28 and TRBJ1-1, the CDR3 gives the full variable domain: DVKVTQSSRYLVKRTGEKVFLECVQDMDHENMFWYRQDPGLGLRLIYFSYDVKMKEKGDIPEGYSVSREKKERFSLILESASTNQTSMYLCASSPPDRDTEAFFGQGTRLTVV.

The chain is built from TRBV7-2 and TRBJ1-5, with a possible D match to TRBD1 (6 bases). The CDR3 extends over 13 amino acids. V was cut by 5 bases and J by 6 bases, with 11 bases left in between. CDR1 is SGHTA, CDR2 FQGNSA, per germline. Here the CDR3 DNA reads TGTGCCAGCAGCGGAGGGGGGAGTCAGCCCCAGCATTTT. Amino acid sequence: CASSGGGSQPQHF. The full variable domain, in which reference TRBV7-2 and TRBJ1-5 provide the parts outside the CDR3, is GAGVSQSPSNKVTEKGKDVELRCDPISGHTALYWYRQSLGQGLEFLIYFQGNSAPDKSGLPSDRFSAERTGGSVSTLTIQRTQQEDSAVYLCASSGGGSQPQHFGDGTRLSIL.

This clonotype was observed many times. This chain joins TRBV7-2 and TRBJ1-2, with D maybe TRBD1 (6 bases). The CDR3 contains 14 residues. The germline V gene encodes CDR1 SGHTA and CDR2 FQGNSA. Trimming cost V 6 bases and J 8 bases, with 19 bases left between them. The CDR3 coding sequence is TGTGCCAGCAGTCCATTGCAACAGGGTAGCGGCTACACCTTC. Protein: CASSPLQQGSGYTF. The variable domain in full, completed from reference TRBV7-2 and TRBJ1-2, reads GAGVSQSPSNKVTEKGKDVELRCDPISGHTALYWYRQSLGQGLEFLIYFQGNSAPDKSGLPSDRFSAERTGGSVSTLTIQRTQQEDSAVYLCASSPLQQGSGYTFGSGTRLTVV.

This clonotype appeared a few times. The V gene is TRBV3-1, the J gene TRBJ2-2; D uncertain. V gave up 3 bases and J gave up 4 bases, with 3 bases separating them. Germline-derived CDR1 and CDR2 are LGHDT and YNNKEL (reference sequence). CDR3 length: 12 residues. CDR3 nucleotide sequence: TGTGCCAGCAGCCACCGCACCGGGGAGCTGTTTTTT. Its protein product is CASSHRTGELFF.

This clonotype was seen only a few times. The chain carries TRBV20-1 and TRBJ2-1; 11 bases are shared with TRBD2. The CDR3 consists of 15 residues. The germline V gene encodes CDR1 DFQATT and CDR2 SNEGSKA (reference sequence). The V gene end was trimmed by 4 bases and the J gene end by 2 bases; junction bases not matched to a gene: 4. The CDR3 sequence is CSAISGRAAYNEQFF. CDR3 in DNA: TGCAGTGCTATTAGCGGGAGGGCCGCCTACAATGAGCAGTTCTTC.

This clonotype was picked up many times. This rearrangement joins TRBV29-1 to TRBJ2-4; D remains unclear. V was cut by 7 bases and J by 0 bases, with 7 bases left in between. The CDR3 runs 12 residues. Germline values: CDR1 SQVTM, CDR2 ANQGSEA. The CDR3 sequence: CSAAVAKNIQYF. The CDR3 coding sequence is TGCAGCGCAGCAGTAGCCAAAAACATTCAGTACTTC. Combining the CDR3 with reference TRBV29-1 and TRBJ2-4 gives the whole variable domain SAVISQKPSRDICQRGTSLTIQCQVDSQVTMMFWYRQQPGQSLTLIATANQGSEATYESGFVIDKFPISRPNLTFSTLTVSNMSPEDSSIYLCSAAVAKNIQYFGAGTRLSVL.

The J gene is TRBJ1-6, the V gene TRBV20-1, with 8 bases matching TRBD1. The V gene end was trimmed by 6 bases and the J gene end by 8 bases; junction bases not matched to a gene: 9. CDR1 DFQATT and CDR2 SNEGSKA come from the germline V gene (reference sequence). The CDR3 has 14 residues. CDR3 nucleotides: TGCAGTGCGCTTCGGACAGGGTTCTATTCACCCCTCCACTTT. This translates into CSALRTGFYSPLHF.

A few counts support this clonotype. The chain recombines TRBV5-1 with TRBJ2-7, with a possible D match to TRBD1 (6 bases). Trimming pared 3 bases from V and 1 base from J, leaving 14 bases between. The germline V gene encodes CDR1 SGHRS and CDR2 YFSETQ. This CDR3 has 15 residues. The CDR3 protein is CASSSLPGQSYEQYF. Written as DNA, the CDR3 is TGCGCCAGCAGCTCACTCCCCGGACAGTCCTACGAGCAGTACTTC.

The rearrangement links TRBV24-1 to TRBJ2-5; D is possibly TRBD1 or TRBD2 (6 bases each). Germline V gene sequence: CDR1 KGHDR, CDR2 SFDVKD. The CDR3 has 14 residues. Trimming left V 4 bases short and J 5 bases short, with 13 bases between. CDR3 amino acids: CATSDSLGGETQYF. CDR3 bases: TGTGCCACCAGTGACAGCCTAGGGGGGGAGACCCAGTACTTC.